This T cell receptor (beta chain) was observed in a study of T cell responses to AZD1222 COVID-19 vaccine. Turning to the study itself: Pooling covered second doses at about 4 or about 12 weeks. Whole-study findings and limits: The study found Spike-specific TCR breadth and depth rose after two AZD1222 doses. Only 5 or 6 individuals given AZD1222 were seropositive at baseline. Donors were mostly white British, more females; clonal diversity possibly underestimated.

The CDR3 is made up of 15 amino acids. Germline V gene data show CDR1 as GTSNPN and CDR2 as SVGIG (reference sequence). V lost 2 bases to trimming and J lost 2 bases, with 16 bases between them. This clone was observed a single time. Antigen: not known. Libraries were prepared by immunoSEQ multiplex PCR; TCRdb keeps only in-frame clonotypes and omits some of them. The table lists under 150,000 clones, about 93% of them singletons. The input for sequencing was peripheral blood, taken on day 0 of AZD1222 vaccination. This clonotype originated in an adult in good health. V is TRBV30 and J is TRBJ2-7; D might be TRBD2 (5 bases). In DNA, the CDR3 is TGTGCCTGGAGTCCTCCCGTGGGGAGTCCCTACGAGCAGTACTTC. Protein sequence: CAWSPPVGSPYEQYF.